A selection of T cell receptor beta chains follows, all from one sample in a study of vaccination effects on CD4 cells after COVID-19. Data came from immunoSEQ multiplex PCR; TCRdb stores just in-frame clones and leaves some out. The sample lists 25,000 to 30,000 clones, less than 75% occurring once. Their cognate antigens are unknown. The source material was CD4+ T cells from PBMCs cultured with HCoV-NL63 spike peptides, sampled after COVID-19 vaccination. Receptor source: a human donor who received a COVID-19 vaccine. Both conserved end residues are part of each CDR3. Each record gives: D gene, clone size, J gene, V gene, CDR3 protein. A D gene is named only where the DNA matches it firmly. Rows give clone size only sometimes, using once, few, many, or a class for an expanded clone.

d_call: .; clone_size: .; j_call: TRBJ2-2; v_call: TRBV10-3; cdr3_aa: CAIRPTENTGELFF
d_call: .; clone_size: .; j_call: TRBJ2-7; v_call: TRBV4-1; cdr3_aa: CASSQDSYEQYF
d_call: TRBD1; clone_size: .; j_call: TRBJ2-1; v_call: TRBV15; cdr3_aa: CATSRDQQGWVNEQFF
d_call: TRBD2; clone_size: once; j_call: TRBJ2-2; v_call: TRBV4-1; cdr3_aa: CASSRGALAGVGELFF
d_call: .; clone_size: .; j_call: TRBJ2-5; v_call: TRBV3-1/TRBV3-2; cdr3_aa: CASSTGLETQYF
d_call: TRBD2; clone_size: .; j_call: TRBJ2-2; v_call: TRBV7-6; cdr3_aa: CASSPGGTSGTGELFF
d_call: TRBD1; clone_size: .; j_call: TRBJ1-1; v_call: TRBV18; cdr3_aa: CASSPQGVMNTEAFF
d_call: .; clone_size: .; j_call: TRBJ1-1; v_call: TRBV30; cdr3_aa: CAWSAISHTEAFF
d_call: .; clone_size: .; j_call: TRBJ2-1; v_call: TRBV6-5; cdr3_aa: CASHGGSAYNEQFF
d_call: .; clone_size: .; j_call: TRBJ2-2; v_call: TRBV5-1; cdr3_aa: CASSFFGSGTGELFF
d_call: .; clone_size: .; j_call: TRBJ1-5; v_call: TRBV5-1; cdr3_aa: CASRTDSNQPQHF
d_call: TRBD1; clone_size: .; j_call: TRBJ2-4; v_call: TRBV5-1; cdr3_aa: CASSLVRDRGRGIQYF
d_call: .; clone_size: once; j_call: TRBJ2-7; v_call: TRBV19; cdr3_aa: CASSPGALGEQYF
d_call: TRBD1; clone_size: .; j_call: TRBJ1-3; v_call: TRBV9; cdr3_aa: CASTSGTGASGNTIYF
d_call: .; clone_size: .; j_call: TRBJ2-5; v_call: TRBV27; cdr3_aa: CASSLVRDSLRGETQYF
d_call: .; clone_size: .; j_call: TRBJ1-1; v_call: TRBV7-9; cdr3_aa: CASSRQASNTEAFF
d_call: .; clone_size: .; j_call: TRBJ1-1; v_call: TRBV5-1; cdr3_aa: CASAPLGKGTEAFF
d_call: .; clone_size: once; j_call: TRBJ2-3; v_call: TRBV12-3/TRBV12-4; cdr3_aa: CASRDNTDTQYF
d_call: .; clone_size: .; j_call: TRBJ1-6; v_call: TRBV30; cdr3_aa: CAWTLRWGYSYNSPLHF
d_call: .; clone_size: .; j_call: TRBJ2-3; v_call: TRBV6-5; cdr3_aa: CASSPQGPTDTQYF
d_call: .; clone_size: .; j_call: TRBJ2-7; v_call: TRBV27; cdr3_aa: CASSYGAGQREQYF
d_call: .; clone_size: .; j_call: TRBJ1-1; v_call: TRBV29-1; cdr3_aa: CSARQVLNTEAFF
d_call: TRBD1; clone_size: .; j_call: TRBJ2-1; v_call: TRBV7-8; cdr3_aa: CASSLRGQTPIYNEQFF
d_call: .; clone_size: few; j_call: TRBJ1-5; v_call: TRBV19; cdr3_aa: CASSRQGMSQPQHF
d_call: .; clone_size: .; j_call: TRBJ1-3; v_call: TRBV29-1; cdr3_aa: CSVEGAYSGNTIYF
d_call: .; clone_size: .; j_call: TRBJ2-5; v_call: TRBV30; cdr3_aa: CAWTPGVMTQYF
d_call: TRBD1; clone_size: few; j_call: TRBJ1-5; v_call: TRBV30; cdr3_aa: CAWSRDRGGQPQHF
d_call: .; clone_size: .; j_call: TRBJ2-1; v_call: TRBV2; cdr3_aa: CASLGSGDNEQFF
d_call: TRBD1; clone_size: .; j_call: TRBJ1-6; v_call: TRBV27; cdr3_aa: CASSHSTGTSPLHF
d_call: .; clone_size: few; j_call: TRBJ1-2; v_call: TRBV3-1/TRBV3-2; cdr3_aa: CASSPAANYGYTF
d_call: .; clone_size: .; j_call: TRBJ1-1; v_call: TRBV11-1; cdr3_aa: CASSLARLNTEAFF
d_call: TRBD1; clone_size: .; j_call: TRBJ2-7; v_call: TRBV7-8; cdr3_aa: CASSRGQGGADEQYF
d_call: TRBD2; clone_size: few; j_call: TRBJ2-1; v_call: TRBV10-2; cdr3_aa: CASSSSGITNEQFF
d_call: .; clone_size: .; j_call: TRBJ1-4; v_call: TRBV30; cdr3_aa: CAWSGGSEKLFF
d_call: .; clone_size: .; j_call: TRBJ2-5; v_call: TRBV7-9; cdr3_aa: CASSLAGGQETQYF
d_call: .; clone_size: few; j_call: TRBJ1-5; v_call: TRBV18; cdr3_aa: CASSPWGLDQPQHF
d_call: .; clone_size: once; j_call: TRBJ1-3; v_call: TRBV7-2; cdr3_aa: CASSSHSVVSGNTIYF
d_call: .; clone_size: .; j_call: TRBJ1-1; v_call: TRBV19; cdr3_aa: CASSSGLNTEAFF
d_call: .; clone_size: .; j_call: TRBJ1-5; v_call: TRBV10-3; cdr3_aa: CAISEQGPYSNQPQHF
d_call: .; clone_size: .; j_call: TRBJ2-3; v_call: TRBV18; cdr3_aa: CASSPPNQRGTDTQYF
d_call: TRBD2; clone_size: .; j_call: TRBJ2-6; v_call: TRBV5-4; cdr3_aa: CASSLRGGPGANVLTF
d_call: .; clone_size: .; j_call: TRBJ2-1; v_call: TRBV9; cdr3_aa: CASSARARAGGLTSSPSSYNEQFF
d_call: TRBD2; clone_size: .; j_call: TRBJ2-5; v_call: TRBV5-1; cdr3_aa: CASSLASGRAETQYF
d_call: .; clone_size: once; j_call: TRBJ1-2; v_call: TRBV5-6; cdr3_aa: CASRSVGVDYGYTF
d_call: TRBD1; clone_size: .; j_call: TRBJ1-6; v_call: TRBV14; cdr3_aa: CASSSKRGGQGGHNSPLHF
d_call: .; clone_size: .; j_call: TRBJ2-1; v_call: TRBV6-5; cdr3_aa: CASTGNPSYNEQFF
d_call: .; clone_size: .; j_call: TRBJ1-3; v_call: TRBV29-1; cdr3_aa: CSVEVSFGNTIYF
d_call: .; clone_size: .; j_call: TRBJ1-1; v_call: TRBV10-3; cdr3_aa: CATIRLGRRIMNTEAFF
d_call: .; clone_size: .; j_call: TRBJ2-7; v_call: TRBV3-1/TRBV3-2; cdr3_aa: CASSQKMDLYEQYF
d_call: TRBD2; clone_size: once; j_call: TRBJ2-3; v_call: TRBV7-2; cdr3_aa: CASSSRGGFTDTQYF
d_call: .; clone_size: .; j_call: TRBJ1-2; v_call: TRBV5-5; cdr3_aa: CASSLGSQPNYGYTF